This is a list of T cell receptor beta chains from one sample in a study of OX40 agonist ivuxolimab in advanced cancers. Measured with immunoSEQ multiplex PCR; TCRdb has only the in-frame clones, and not every one. The table records about 51,000 clones, about 80% of them present only once. The sequenced sample was CD4+ or CD8+ T cells sorted from blood, obtained in a trial of the OX40 agonist ivuxolimab. Source of these receptors: an adult with an advanced solid tumor such as melanoma, head and neck, liver or kidney cancer. CDR3s include the opening cysteine and the closing phenylalanine or tryptophan. The order of the fields is clone size, V gene, D gene, J gene, CDR3 protein, CDR3 DNA. A D gene is named only where the DNA matches it firmly. Some rows mark clone size as missing; the rest say once, few, many or name a class of expanded clone.

size: -
V: TRBV5-6
D: TRBD2
J: TRBJ2-5
CDR3: CASSLASGGGRETQYF
DNA: TGTGCCAGCAGCTTGGCTAGCGGGGGAGGTCGGGAGACCCAGTACTTC

size: -
V: TRBV5-4
D: TRBD2
J: TRBJ2-3
CDR3: CASSPTRTSGLGTDTQYF
DNA: TGTGCCAGCAGCCCCACCCGGACTAGCGGGTTGGGCACAGATACGCAGTATTTT

size: -
V: TRBV5-6
D: -
J: TRBJ2-2
CDR3: CASSWTLNTGELFF
DNA: TGTGCCAGCAGCTGGACCCTCAACACCGGGGAGCTGTTTTTT

size: once
V: TRBV5-1
D: -
J: TRBJ2-7
CDR3: CASSDPTGSSYEQYF
DNA: TGCGCCAGCAGCGACCCGACAGGCAGCTCCTACGAGCAGTACTTC

size: -
V: TRBV7-8
D: -
J: TRBJ1-3
CDR3: CASSLGAGRTGNTIYF
DNA: TGTGCCAGCAGCTTAGGTGCGGGGAGAACTGGAAACACCATATATTTT

size: -
V: TRBV5-6
D: -
J: TRBJ2-3
CDR3: CASSTGLRTDTQYF
DNA: TGTGCCAGCAGCACGGGACTCCGCACAGATACGCAGTATTTT

size: -
V: TRBV29-1
D: TRBD1
J: TRBJ2-2
CDR3: CSVAGSGGRSSTGELFF
DNA: TGCAGCGTTGCGGGGTCAGGGGGAAGGTCGAGCACCGGGGAGCTGTTTTTT

size: -
V: TRBV6-5
D: -
J: TRBJ1-1
CDR3: CARIPADTEAFF
DNA: TGTGCCAGAATCCCCGCGGACACTGAAGCTTTCTTT

size: -
V: TRBV19
D: TRBD1
J: TRBJ1-5
CDR3: CAVKGLWGDRDQPQHF
DNA: TGTGCCGTTAAGGGACTTTGGGGGGACAGAGATCAGCCCCAGCATTTT

size: -
V: TRBV19
D: -
J: TRBJ1-5
CDR3: CASSIAAFSNQPQHF
DNA: TGTGCCAGTAGTATAGCCGCGTTTTCGAATCAGCCCCAGCATTTT

size: -
V: TRBV11-2
D: TRBD2
J: TRBJ2-5
CDR3: CASSSLGTSGQETQYF
DNA: TGTGCCAGCAGCTCATTGGGGACTAGCGGACAAGAGACCCAGTACTTC